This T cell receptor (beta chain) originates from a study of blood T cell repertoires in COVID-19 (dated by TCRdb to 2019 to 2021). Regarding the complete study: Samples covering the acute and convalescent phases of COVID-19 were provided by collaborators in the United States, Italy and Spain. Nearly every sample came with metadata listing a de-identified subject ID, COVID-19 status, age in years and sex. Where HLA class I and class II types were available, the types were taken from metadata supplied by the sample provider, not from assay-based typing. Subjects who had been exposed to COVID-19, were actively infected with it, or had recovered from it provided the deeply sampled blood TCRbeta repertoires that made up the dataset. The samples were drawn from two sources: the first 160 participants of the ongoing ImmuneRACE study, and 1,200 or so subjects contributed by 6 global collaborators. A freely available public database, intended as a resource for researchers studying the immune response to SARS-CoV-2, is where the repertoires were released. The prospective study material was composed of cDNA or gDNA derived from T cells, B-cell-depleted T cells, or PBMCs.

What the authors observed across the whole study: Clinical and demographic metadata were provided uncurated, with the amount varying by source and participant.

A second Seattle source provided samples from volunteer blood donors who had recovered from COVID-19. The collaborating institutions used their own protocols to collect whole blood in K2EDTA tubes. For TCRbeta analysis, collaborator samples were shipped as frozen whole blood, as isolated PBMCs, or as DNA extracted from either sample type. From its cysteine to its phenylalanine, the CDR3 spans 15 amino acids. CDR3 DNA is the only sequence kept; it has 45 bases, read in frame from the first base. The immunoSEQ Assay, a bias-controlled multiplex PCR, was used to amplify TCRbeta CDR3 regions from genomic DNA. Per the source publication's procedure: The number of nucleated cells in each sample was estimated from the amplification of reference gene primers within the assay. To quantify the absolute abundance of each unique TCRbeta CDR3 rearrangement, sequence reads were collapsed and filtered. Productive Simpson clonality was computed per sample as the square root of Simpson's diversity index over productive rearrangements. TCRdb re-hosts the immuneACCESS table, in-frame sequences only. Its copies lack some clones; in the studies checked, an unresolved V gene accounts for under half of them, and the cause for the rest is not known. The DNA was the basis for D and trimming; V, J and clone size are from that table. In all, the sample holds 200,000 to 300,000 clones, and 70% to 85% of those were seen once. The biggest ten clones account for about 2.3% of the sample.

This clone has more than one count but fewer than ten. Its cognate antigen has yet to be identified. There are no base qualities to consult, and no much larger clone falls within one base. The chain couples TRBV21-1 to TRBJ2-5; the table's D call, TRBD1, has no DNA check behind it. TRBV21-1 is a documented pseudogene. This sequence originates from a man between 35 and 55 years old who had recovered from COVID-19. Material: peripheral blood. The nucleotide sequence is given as TGTGCCACTTTAGGTGGGGGCAGGGGGCCAGAGACCCAGTACTTC. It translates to CATLGGGRGPETQYF.